The sample holds one count of the clone carrying this T cell receptor beta chain. Trimming took 6 bases from V and 4 from J, leaving 13 bases between them. Germline CDR1 and CDR2: SNHLY and FYNNEI. This CDR3 has 14 amino acids. The data are from a study of cytotoxic CD8 clonotypes in ibrutinib-treated CLL. Investigators sought sequencing depths of between 1 in 200,000 and 1 in 1 million T cells. The repertoire was sequenced with immunoSEQ multiplex PCR; TCRdb's copy has only in-frame clones and lacks some. The profile shows about 160,000 clones, approximately 77% of them singletons. V is TRBV2 and J is TRBJ1-3, with unresolved D. The TCR sequence derives from a human donor with chronic lymphocytic leukemia. The sample in question was PBMCs, obtained after 12 months of ibrutinib treatment. The CDR3 region is CASRVGVGGNTIYF. The DNA of the CDR3 is TGTGCCAGCAGGGTCGGGGTAGGGGGAAACACCATATATTTT.